The source of this T cell receptor (beta chain) is a study of T cells after yellow fever vaccination. The CDR3 has 17 amino acids. The germline V gene encodes CDR1 SGHTA and CDR2 FQGTGA. V lost 5 bases and J lost 5; bases outside the gene matches: 9. TCRdb used MiXCR to reprocess the 5' RACE reads, holding one entry per CDR3 protein. The repertoire consists of about 310,000 distinct CDR3 sequences, with 3% to 4.5% occurring once and the leading ten covering less than 25%. Note on this clonotype: Its target is unknown.

Study-wide findings and caveats: Most primary-vaccination clones recurred post-booster (roughly 97% CD4, 85% to 90% CD8). Although most clonotypes did not, a small share appeared in both CD4 and CD8 compartments.

This receptor was taken from a man between 18 and 35 years old who received the YFV17D yellow fever vaccine. Sample: PBMCs, taken on the day of the yellow fever booster vaccination. This rearrangement joins TRBV7-3 to TRBJ2-3, with 14 bases identical to TRBD2. CDR3 loop: CASSVGLAGGSVDTQYF. CDR3 DNA: TGTGCCAGCAGCGTAGGACTAGCGGGGGGTTCGGTAGATACGCAGTATTTT.